Listed here is a single TCR beta chain. Its antigen is not known. The data derive from a study of response to subunit inactivated influenza vaccine. The study, taken as a whole, reports: A suggestion made by the authors is that each seasonal influenza vaccination recruits few new T cells.

V shed 4 bases and J 6 bases; nucleotides not matched to a gene: 11. The CDR3 runs to 15 residues. CDR1 and CDR2 from the germline V gene are DFQATT and SNEGSKA (reference sequence). TCRdb redid the calling of the RT-PCR reads with MiXCR, one entry per CDR3 protein. This table has 560,000 or so distinct CDR3 sequences, about 7.6% appearing once. The chain is built from TRBV20-1 and TRBJ2-3; TRBD2 matches 9 bases. This TCR derives from a man between 50 and 69 years old who received an inactivated influenza vaccine. This specimen was PBMCs from blood, taken less than 30 months after vaccination. The CDR3 region is CSATRGGGAKDTQYF. The CDR3 bases are TGCAGTGCTACCAGGGGCGGGGGGGCCAAGGATACGCAGTATTTT.